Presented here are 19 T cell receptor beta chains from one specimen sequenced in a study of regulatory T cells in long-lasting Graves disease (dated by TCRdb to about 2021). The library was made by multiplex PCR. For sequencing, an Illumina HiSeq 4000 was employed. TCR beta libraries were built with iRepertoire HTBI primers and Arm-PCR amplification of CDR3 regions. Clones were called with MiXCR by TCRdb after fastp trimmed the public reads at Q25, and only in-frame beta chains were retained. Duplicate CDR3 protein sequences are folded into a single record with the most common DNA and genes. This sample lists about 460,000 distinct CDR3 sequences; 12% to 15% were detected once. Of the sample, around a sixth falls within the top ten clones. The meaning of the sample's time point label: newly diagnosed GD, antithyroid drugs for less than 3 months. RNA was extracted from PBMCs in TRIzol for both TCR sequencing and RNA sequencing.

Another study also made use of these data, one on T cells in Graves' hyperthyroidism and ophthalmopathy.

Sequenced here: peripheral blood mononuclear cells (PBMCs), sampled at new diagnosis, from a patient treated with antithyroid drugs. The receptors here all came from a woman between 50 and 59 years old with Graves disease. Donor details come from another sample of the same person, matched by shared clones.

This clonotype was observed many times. The CDR3 here is CASSFRDRGADTQYF. CDR3 DNA sequence: TGTGCCAGCAGTTTCCGGGACAGGGGAGCAGATACGCAGTATTTT. The chain links TRBV28 to TRBJ2-3; 10 positions match TRBD1. The CDR3 runs to 15 residues. Germline-derived CDR1 and CDR2 are MDHEN and SYDVKM. Trimming cost V 3 bases and J 4 bases; bases outside gene matches: 4.

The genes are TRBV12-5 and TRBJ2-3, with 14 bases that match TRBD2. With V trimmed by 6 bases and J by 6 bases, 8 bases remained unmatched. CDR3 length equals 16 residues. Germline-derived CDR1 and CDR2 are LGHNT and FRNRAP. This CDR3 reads CASGPGTSGRSDTQYF. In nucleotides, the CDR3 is TGTGCTAGTGGGCCTGGGACTAGCGGGAGATCGGATACGCAGTATTTT.

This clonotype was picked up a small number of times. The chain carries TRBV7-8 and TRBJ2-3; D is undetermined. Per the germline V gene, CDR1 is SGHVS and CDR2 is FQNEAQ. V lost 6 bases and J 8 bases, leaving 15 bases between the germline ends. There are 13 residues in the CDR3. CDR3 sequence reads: CASSLPLVSTQYF. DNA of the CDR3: TGTGCCAGCAGTCTCCCCCTGGTATCTACGCAGTATTTT.

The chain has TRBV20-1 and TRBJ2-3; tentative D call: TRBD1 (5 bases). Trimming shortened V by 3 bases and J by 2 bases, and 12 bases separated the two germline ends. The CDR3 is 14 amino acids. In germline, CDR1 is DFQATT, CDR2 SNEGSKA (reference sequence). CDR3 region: CSASWQGSTDTQYF. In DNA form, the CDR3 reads TGCAGTGCTAGTTGGCAGGGCTCCACAGATACGCAGTATTTT.

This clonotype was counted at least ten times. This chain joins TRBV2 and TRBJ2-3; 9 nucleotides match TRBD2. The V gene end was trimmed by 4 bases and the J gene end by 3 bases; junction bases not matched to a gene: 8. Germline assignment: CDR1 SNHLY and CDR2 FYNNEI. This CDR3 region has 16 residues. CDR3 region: CASSVGTSRYTDTQYF. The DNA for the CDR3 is TGTGCCAGCAGTGTAGGGACTAGCAGATATACAGATACGCAGTATTTT.

CDR3 in amino acids: CASRTVSSGFSVAFF. CDR3 nucleotides: TGTGCCAGCAGGACAGTCTCGAGCGGTTTTTCGGTAGCTTTCTTT. V is TRBV28 and J is TRBJ1-1, with a tentative D call TRBD1 (5 bases). Trimming removed 6 bases from V and 10 bases from J, with 24 bases in between. This CDR3 is 15 amino acids long. Germline loops: CDR1 MDHEN, CDR2 SYDVKM.

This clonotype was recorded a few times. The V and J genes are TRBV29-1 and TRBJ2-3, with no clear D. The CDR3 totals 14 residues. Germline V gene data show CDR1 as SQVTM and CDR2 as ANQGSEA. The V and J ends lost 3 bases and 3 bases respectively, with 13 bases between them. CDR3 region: CSVDQVWKTDTQYF. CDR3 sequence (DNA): TGCAGCGTTGACCAAGTTTGGAAGACAGATACGCAGTATTTT.

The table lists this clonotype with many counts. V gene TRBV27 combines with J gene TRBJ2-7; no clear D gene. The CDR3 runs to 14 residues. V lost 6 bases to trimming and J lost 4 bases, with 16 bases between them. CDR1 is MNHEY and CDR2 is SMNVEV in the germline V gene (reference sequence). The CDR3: CASSQTATSYEQYF. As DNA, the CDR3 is TGTGCCAGCAGCCAAACTGCGACTTCGTACGAGCAGTACTTC.

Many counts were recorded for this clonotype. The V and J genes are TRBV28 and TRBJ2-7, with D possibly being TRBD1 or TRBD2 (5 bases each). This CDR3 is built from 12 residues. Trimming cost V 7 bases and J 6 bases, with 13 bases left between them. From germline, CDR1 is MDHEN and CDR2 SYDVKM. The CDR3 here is CASNAQRGEQYF. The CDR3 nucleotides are TGTGCCAGCAATGCTCAGAGGGGCGAGCAGTACTTC.

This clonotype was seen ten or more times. CDR3 DNA: TGTGCCAGCAGCCAAGAAGTCAGGGGCCGGGAGACCCAGTACTTC. Protein sequence: CASSQEVRGRETQYF. The chain joins TRBV14 to TRBJ2-5; a weak D match, TRBD1 (6 bases). The length of the CDR3 is 15 residues. V lost 0 bases and J 5 bases, leaving 13 bases between the germline ends. Germline CDR1 and CDR2: SGHDN and FVKESK.

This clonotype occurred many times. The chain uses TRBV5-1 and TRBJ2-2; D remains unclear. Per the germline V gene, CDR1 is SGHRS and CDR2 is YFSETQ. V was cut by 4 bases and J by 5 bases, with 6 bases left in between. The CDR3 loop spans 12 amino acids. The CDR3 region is CASSLFTGELFF. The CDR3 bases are TGCGCCAGCAGCCTCTTTACCGGGGAGCTGTTTTTT.

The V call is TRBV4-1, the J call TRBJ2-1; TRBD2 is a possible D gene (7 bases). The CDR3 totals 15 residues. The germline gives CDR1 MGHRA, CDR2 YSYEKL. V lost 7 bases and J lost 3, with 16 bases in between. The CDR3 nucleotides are TGCGCCAGCACCCCACAGGGAGGGGACTACAATGAGCAGTTCTTC. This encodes CASTPQGGDYNEQFF.

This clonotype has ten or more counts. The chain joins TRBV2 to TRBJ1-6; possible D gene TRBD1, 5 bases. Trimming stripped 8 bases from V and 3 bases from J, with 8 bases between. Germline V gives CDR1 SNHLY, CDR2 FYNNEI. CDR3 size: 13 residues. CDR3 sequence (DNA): TGTGCCAGCGCAGACAGCTATAATTCACCCCTCCACTTT. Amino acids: CASADSYNSPLHF.

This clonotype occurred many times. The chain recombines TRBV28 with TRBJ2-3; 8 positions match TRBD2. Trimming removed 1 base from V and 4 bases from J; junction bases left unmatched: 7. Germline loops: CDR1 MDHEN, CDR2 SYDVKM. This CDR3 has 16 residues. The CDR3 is CASSLSSGSLADTQYF. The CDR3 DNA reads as TGTGCCAGCAGTTTATCGAGCGGGAGTCTCGCAGATACGCAGTATTTT.

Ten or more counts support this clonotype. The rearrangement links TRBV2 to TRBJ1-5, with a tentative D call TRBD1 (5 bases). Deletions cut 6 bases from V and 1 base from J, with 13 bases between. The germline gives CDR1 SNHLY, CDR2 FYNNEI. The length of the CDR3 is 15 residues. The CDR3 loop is CASRGRVGSNQPQHF. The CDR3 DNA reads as TGTGCCAGCAGGGGCAGGGTGGGAAGCAATCAGCCCCAGCATTTT.

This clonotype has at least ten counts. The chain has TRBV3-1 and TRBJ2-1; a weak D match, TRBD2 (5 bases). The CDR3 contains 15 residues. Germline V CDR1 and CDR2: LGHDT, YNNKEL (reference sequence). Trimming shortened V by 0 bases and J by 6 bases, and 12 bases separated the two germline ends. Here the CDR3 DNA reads TGTGCCAGCAGCCAAGACCAACGGGATATCAATGAGCAGTTCTTC. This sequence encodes CASSQDQRDINEQFF.

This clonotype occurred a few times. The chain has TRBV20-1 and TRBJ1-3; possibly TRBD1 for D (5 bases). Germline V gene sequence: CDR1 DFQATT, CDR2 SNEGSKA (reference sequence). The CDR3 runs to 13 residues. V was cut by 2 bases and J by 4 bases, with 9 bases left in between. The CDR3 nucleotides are TGCAGTGCTAGATCAGGGTTCGGAAACACCATATATTTT. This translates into CSARSGFGNTIYF.

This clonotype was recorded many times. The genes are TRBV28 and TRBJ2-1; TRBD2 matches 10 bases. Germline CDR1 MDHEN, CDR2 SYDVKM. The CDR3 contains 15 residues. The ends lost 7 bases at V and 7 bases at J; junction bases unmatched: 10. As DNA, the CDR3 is TGTGCCAGCATTGCTTGGGGACTAGCGCGGAATGAGCAGTTCTTC. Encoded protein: CASIAWGLARNEQFF. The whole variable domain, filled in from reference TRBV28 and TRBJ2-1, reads DVKVTQSSRYLVKRTGEKVFLECVQDMDHENMFWYRQDPGLGLRLIYFSYDVKMKEKGDIPEGYSVSREKKERFSLILESASTNQTSMYLCASIAWGLARNEQFFGPGTRLTVL.

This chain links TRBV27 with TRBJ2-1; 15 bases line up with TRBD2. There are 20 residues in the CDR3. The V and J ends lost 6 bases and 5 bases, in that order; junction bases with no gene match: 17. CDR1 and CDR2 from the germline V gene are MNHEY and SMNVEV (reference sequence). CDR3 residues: CASSIGTSGRSLAPHNEQFF. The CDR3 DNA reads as TGTGCCAGCAGCATCGGGACTAGCGGGAGGTCCCTGGCCCCCCACAATGAGCAGTTCTTC.